Detailed here is one T cell receptor beta chain. The antigen this receptor binds is unknown. Receptor libraries were prepared by the immunoSEQ multiplex PCR assay. A mixture of 60 forward primers for TCR Vbeta segments and 13 reverse primers for TCR Jbeta segments was used in the multiplex PCR. The CDR3 region of rearranged TCR beta genes was amplified from genomic DNA by a multiplex PCR assay. Amplified TCR beta libraries were sequenced as 87-base-pair reads on the Illumina HiSeq System. Regarding the original processing steps: A later analysis counted approximately 84 million unique TCR beta chains across the 670 or so repertoires, and 9 million to 14 million of these chains were shared by at least two donors. A nearest-neighbor algorithm error-corrected the raw reads and collapsed the reads into unique sequences, merging closely related sequences to remove PCR and sequencing errors. To assign V, D and J gene segments, CDR3 sequences were aligned to IMGT reference sequences. Each retained sequence needed at least a six-nucleotide match to both a V gene segment and a J gene segment. A rearrangement counted as productive if the CDR3 had no stop codons and remained in frame with V and J, and every other rearrangement counted as non-productive. Following IMGT convention, CDR3 was defined as the stretch from the second conserved V-encoded cysteine to the conserved J-encoded phenylalanine. The earlier analysis of 587 of the donors excluded any sequence lacking an unambiguous match to a single V gene segment. In an earlier analysis of approximately 590 of the donors, a V segment was called functional when productive rearrangements were above 56.7%, and segregating when the standard deviation between donors exceeded 5%. A statistical classification framework was built for diagnosing cytomegalovirus status from the catalog of TCR beta chain sequences. In a later analysis, V and J genes were assigned by comparing TCR nucleotide sequences against IMGT/GENE-DB human TR gene sequences. A later analysis assigned CDR3 sequences and most-parsimonious VDJ recombination scenarios with the TCRdist pipeline. In a later analysis, every TCR beta chain was defined by the combination of its CDR3 amino acid sequence and its V-gene family, and reads without a unique V-gene family were dropped. As a way to deal with suspected cross-contamination and a sequencing artifact, a later analysis dropped 450 to 600 nucleotide sequences that were highly shared and had low generation probability. In a later analysis, a clonal expansion index was calculated for each public chain from normalized within-repertoire ranks of inferred template counts. Generation probabilities in a later analysis came from a VDJ recombination model fitted to out-of-frame rearrangements, and those results were checked against IGoR. In a later analysis, hypergeometric tests were used to score TCR-TCR, TCR-HLA and TCR-CMV co-occurrence, with a repertoire-size bias correction applied to TCR pairs. False discovery rates were estimated in a later analysis by permuting HLA or CMV assignments 20 times. In a later analysis, co-occurring TCRs were grouped using DBSCAN, and TCRdist sequence similarity was added for clustering within HLA-allele-positive subsets. Co-occurrence clustering excluded repertoires with fewer than 30,000 or more than 120,000 public chains, plus five with anomalous nucleotide sharing. Held by TCRdb, this immuneACCESS table contains in-frame sequences only and omits some clones. Under half of the omission traces to an unresolved V gene where checked; the cause of the rest is unknown. V, J and clone size were drawn from that table, and D and trimming were deduced from the DNA. The sample has around 35,000 clones on record. The top ten clones comprise roughly 2% of the sample.

The entry originates in a study of cytomegalovirus exposure and HLA in healthy donors (dated by TCRdb to 2016 to 2017). At the level of the whole study: An earlier analysis of approximately 640 of the donors reported 250 to 300 Gb of sequence data and about 100 million unique TCR beta sequences from 190 million or so T cells. About 300 gigabases of sequencing data and approximately 85 million unique TCR sequences were included in an early release covering over 600 HLA-typed donors. The genetic ancestry cluster associated with self-reported Caucasian donors included approximately 85% of the roughly 400 genotyped donors. The study was designed to test whether signatures of past pathogen exposure could be identified by cataloging public T cell receptors. The study used immunosequencing to profile the T cell repertoires of hundreds of subjects and linked those repertoires to cytomegalovirus serostatus. In addition to the first cohort of approximately 670 subjects, a separate validation cohort of 120 different subjects was used. To predict cytomegalovirus infection status, the study combined high-throughput TCR immunosequencing, statistical association of individual TCRs with disease status, and machine learning. To study patterns of TCR occurrence, a later analysis re-analyzed previously published TCR beta repertoires from around 700 donors and added high-resolution HLA genotyping. Rather than using new phenotypic data, the later analysis identified candidate immune exposures from TCR beta sequences and from how often those sequences occurred across donors. An earlier analysis of approximately 640 of the donors applied high-throughput TCR beta sequencing to assess whether each TCR beta V gene segment acted as functional or pseudogenic. Donor age, sex, ethnicity and CMV serostatus were compiled together with the repertoire data. Genome-wide SNP genotypes for about 65% of the 666 donors were used in a later genetic analysis, which treated that subset as a discovery cohort. All discovery cohort repertoires had been generated using a single sequencing platform. HLA typing included class I and class II loci at four-digit resolution. The number of typed donors differed by locus: about 629-630 for A, B, C, DRB1 and DQB1; about 520 for DQA1; 606 for DPA1; and roughly 490 for DPB1. Several DR-DQ haplotypes were treated as single units for association and clustering because of strong linkage in the cohort. Among about 410 genotyped donors of the cohort, an average of around 250,000 unique TCR beta nucleotide sequences was sequenced per donor, of which roughly 17% were non-productive. On the study overall, not on this receptor specifically: This cohort had only TCR beta chains sequenced, and the lack of alpha or paired-chain data limited which features could be detected. The earlier analysis of approximately 590 of the donors excluded roughly 17 rarely observed V segments, including chromosome 9 orphons, because counts were too low. A later genetic analysis reported fewer N-insertions in productive TCRs among donors in an Asian-associated ancestry cluster than the roughly 720-donor mean. In an earlier analysis of 500 to 650 of the donors, most TCR beta V segments appeared in productive rearrangements about 87% or about 30% of the time, broadly matching IMGT annotations. In a later genetic analysis, a missense DCLRE1C variant was associated with V-gene and J-gene trimming of TCR beta chains, and the association was replicated in an independent cohort. A further reported finding was that TCR beta sequences accurately predicted the HLA-A and HLA-B alleles for most subjects in the first cohort. A later analysis associated 15,000 to 20,000 TCR beta sequences with specific HLA alleles at a false discovery rate of 0.05. In a later analysis, most CMV-associated TCR beta chains were found to appear HLA-restricted, with HLA associations seemingly driven largely by CMV exposure. According to a later analysis, parvovirus B19, influenza, CMV and Epstein-Barr virus appeared linked to several top co-occurrence clusters. Some IMGT-functional V segments, including TRBV6-2 and TRBV6-3, could not be distinguished by the 87-base-pair reads and were therefore excluded. In the study, some 160 TCR beta chains were listed as associated with cytomegalovirus. HLA typing was unavailable for some donors at each locus, so association tests used only the typed subset. In a later analysis, HLA-associated TCR beta chains showed more clonal expansion and lower generation probabilities than non-associated chains that were equally common. In a later analysis, TCR association rates were found to vary across HLA loci, with the most associated TCRs seen for DRB1 alleles and the fewest for HLA-C alleles. The authors suggested that the approach could potentially be generalized to other disease states and immunological phenotypes. Three of the identified cytomegalovirus-associated TCR beta chains were confirmed in vitro to be specific for cytomegalovirus antigens. The classifier was reported to diagnose cytomegalovirus status with high specificity and sensitivity in both the original cohort and the validation cohort. Correlated functional status among segregating V segments might be attributable to linkage disequilibrium, but an unknown experimental factor could not be ruled out. When HLA alleles, especially DR and DQ, strongly co-occurred, TCR associations were difficult to assign to individual alleles. Roughly uniform sequencing depth across donors was assumed in presence/absence analyses, although this assumption may not hold. For the cohort, immune exposure information was limited to CMV serostatus. A cluster of highly shared sequence variants was judged likely to represent a technical artifact of the sequencing pipeline. Most TCR sequences were observed very rarely across donors, whereas some public TCRs were present in many individuals.

From the germline V gene (reference sequence), CDR1 is LNHNV and CDR2 is YYDKDF. Trimming removed 0 bases from V and 3 bases from J; the gene matches leave 3 bases unexplained. Taken from cysteine to phenylalanine, the CDR3 has 15 residues. Only the CDR3 portion is preserved as DNA: 45 bases, with reading frame beginning at the first base. In total, 500 to 700 healthy bone marrow donors made up the cohort. At the time of sampling, all cohort members were nominally healthy, though unrecorded immune exposures were likely present. The donor was CMV seropositive and belonged to the group of a few hundred seropositive cohort members. Each donor provided a peripheral blood sample, and peripheral blood mononuclear cells were used for TCR beta sequencing. Genomic DNA extraction from the blood cell samples was performed with the Qiagen DNeasy Blood Extraction Kit.

The sequenced sample consisted of PBMCs. The clonotype originates from a woman in her forties in good health and CMV-seropositive. This chain is built from TRBV15 and TRBJ1-2; TRBD1 matches 8 bases in the middle. Here is the DNA: TGTGCCACCAGCAGAGACGACAGGGGTGACTATGGCTACACCTTC. This codes for CATSRDDRGDYGYTF.